The TCR beta chain described here comes from a study of blood T cell repertoires in COVID-19. CDR1 LNHDA and CDR2 SQIVND come from the germline V gene (reference sequence). V was clipped by 6 bases and J by 2 bases, with 18 bases between them. This CDR3 spans 16 amino acids. Under the authors' procedure: The authors estimated nucleated cell counts from reference gene primer amplification. Sequenced by immunoSEQ multiplex PCR; TCRdb stores in-frame clones only, minus some. The DNA was the basis for D and trimming; V, J and clone size are from that table. The sample carries under 50,000 clones, 86% recorded once.

This clonotype was obtained from a middle-aged man with active COVID-19. The chain combines TRBV19 with TRBJ2-3, with a possible D match to TRBD1 (5 bases). The sequenced sample was peripheral blood. The CDR3 protein is CASSPQGVLFTDTQYF. CDR3 DNA sequence: TGTGCCAGTAGCCCCCAAGGGGTCCTTTTCACAGATACGCAGTATTTT.